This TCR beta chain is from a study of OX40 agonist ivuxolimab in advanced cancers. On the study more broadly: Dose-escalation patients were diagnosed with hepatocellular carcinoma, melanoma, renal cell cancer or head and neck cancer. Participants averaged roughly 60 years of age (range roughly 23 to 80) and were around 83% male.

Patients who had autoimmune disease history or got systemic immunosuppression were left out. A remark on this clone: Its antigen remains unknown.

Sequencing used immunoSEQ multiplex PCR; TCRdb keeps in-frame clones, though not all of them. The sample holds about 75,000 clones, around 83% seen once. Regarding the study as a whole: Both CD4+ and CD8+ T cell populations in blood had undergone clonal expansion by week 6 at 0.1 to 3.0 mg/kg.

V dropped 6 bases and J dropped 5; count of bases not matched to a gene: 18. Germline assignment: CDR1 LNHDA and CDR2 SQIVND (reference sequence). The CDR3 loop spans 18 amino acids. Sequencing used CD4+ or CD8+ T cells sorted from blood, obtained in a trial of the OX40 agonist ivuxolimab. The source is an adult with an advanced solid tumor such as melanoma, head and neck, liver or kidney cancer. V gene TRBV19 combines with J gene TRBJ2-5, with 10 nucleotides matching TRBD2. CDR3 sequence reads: CASSPEGLAGGFRETQYF. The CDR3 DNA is TGTGCCAGTAGCCCCGAGGGATTAGCGGGAGGTTTCCGTGAGACCCAGTACTTC.